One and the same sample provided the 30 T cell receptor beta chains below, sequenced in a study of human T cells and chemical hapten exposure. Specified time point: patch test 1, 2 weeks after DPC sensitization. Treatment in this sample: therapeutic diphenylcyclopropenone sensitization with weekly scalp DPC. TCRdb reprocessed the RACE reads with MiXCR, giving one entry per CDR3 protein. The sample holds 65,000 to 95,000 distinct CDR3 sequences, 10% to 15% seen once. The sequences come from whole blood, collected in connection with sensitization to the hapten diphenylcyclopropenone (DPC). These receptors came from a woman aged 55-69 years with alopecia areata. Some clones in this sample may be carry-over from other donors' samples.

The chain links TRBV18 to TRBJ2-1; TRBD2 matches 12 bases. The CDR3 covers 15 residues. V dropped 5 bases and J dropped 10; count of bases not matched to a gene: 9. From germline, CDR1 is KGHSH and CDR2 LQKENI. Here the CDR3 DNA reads TGTGCCAGCTCAGGGTTGACTAGCGGGAGATCCGAGCAGTTCTTC. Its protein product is CASSGLTSGRSEQFF.

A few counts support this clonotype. CDR3 sequence: CASRSPRSGYTF. In DNA, the CDR3 is TGTGCCAGCAGGAGTCCTCGAAGCGGCTACACCTTC. The V and J genes are TRBV2 and TRBJ1-2; no definite D call. CDR3 length: 12 residues. V was pared by 6 bases and J by 8 bases, with 13 bases between. Germline V CDR1 and CDR2: SNHLY, FYNNEI.

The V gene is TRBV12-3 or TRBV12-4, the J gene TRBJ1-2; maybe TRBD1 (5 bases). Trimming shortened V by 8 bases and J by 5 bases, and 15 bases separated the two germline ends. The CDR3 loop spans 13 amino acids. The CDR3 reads CASRKETAYGYTF. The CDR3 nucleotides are TGTGCCAGCCGAAAAGAGACAGCTTATGGCTACACCTTC.

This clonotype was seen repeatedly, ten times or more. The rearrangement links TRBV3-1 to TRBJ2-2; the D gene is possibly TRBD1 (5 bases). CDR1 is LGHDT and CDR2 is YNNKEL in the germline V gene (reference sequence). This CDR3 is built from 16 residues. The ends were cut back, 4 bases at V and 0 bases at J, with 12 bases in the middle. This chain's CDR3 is CASSPRTSANTGELFF. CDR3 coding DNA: TGTGCCAGCAGCCCCCGGACAAGCGCGAACACCGGGGAGCTGTTTTTT. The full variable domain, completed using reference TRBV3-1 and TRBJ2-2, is DTAVSQTPKYLVTQMGNDKSIKCEQNLGHDTMYWYKQDSKKFLKIMFSYNNKELIINETVPNRFSPKSPDKAHLNLHINSLELGDSAVYFCASSPRTSANTGELFFGEGSRLTVL.

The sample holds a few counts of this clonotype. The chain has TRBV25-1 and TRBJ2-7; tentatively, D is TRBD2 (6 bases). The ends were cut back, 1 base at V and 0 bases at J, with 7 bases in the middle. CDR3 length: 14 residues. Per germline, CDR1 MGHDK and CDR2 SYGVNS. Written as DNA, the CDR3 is TGTGCCAGCAGTGAATCCGGGAGCTCCTACGAGCAGTACTTC. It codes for CASSESGSSYEQYF.

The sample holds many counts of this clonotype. CDR3 amino acids: CSVGDRGSEQFF. The CDR3 DNA sequence: TGCAGCGTGGGGGACAGGGGGTCCGAGCAGTTCTTC. The chain joins TRBV29-1 to TRBJ2-1; 11 positions match TRBD1. Unmatched junction bases numbered 5, after V lost 6 bases and J lost 10 bases. The CDR3 has 12 residues. Looked up from germline, CDR1 is SQVTM and CDR2 is ANQGSEA.

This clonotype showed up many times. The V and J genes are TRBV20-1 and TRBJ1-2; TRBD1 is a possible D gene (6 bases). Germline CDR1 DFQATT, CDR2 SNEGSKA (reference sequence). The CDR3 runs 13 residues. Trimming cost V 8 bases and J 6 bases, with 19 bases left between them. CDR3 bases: TGCAGTAGCCCGCGGGGGGCTGGCGATGGCTACACCTTC. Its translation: CSSPRGAGDGYTF.

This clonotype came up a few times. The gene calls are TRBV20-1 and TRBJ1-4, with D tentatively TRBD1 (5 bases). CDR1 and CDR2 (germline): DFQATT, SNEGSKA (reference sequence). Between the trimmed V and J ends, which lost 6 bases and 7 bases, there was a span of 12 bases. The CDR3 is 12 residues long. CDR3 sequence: CSAGGGAEKLFF. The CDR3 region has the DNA TGCAGTGCGGGAGGAGGGGCTGAAAAACTGTTTTTT.

The CDR3 bases are TGCGCCAGCAGCCAAGTACCAGGGACAGACTATAGCAATCAGCCCCAGCATTTT. Its translation is CASSQVPGTDYSNQPQHF. The genes are TRBV4-1 and TRBJ1-5; TRBD1 aligns across 7 bases. V lost 1 base, J lost 0 bases, and 9 bases stayed unmatched. The CDR3 is 18 residues long. Germline CDR1 and CDR2: MGHRA and YSYEKL.

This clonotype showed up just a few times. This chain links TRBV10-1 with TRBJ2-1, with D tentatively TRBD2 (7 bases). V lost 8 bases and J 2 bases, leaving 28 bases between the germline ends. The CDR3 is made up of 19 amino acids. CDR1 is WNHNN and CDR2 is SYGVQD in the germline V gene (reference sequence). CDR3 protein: CASSGGGRETLNPYNEQFF. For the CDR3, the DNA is TGCGCCAGCTCTGGGGGGGGGCGCGAAACCCTAAACCCCTACAATGAGCAGTTCTTC.

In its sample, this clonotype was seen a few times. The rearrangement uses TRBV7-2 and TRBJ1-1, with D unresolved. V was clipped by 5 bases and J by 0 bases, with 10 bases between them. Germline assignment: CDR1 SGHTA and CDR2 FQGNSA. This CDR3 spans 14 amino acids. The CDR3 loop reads CASSGMQLNTEAFF. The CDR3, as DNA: TGTGCCAGCAGCGGGATGCAGCTGAACACTGAAGCTTTCTTT.

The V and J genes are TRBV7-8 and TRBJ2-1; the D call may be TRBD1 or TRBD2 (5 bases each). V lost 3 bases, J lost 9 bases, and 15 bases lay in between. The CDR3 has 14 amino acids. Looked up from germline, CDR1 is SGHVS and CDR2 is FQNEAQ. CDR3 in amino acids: CASSLTGPAPEQFF. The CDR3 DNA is TGTGCCAGCAGCTTGACGGGACCGGCGCCTGAGCAGTTCTTC.

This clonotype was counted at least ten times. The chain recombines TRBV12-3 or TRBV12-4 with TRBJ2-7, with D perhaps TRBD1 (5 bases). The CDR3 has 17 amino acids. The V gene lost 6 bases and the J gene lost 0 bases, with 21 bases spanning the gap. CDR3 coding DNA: TGTGCCAGCAGCCAAGGTCGGTCAGGGTCTAGCTCCTACGAGCAGTACTTC. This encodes CASSQGRSGSSSYEQYF.

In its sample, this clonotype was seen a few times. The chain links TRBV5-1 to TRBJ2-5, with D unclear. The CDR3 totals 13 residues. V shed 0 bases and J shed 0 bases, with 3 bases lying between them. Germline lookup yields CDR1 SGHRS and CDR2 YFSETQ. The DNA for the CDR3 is TGCGCCAGCAGCTTGGACAACCAAGAGACCCAGTACTTC. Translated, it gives CASSLDNQETQYF.

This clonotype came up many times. CDR3 amino acids: CSARVGAMNTEAFF. The CDR3 bases are TGCAGTGCTAGAGTAGGGGCCATGAACACTGAAGCTTTCTTT. This rearrangement joins TRBV20-1 to TRBJ1-1, with a weak D call TRBD1 (5 bases). Germline V gene lookup returns CDR1 DFQATT and CDR2 SNEGSKA (reference sequence). The CDR3 runs 14 residues. V lost 1 base and J 0 bases, leaving 9 bases between the germline ends.

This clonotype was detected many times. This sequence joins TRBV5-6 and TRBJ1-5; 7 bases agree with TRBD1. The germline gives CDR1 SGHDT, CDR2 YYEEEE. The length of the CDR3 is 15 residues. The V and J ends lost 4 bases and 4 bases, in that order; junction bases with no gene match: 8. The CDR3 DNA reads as TGTGCCAGCAGCCCCGGGACAGTCCTGAATCAGCCCCAGCATTTT. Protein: CASSPGTVLNQPQHF. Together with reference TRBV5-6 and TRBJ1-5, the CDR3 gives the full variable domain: DAGVTQSPTHLIKTRGQQVTLRCSPKSGHDTVSWYQQALGQGPQFIFQYYEEEERQRGNFPDRFSGHQFPNYSSELNVNALLLGDSALYLCASSPGTVLNQPQHFGDGTRLSIL.

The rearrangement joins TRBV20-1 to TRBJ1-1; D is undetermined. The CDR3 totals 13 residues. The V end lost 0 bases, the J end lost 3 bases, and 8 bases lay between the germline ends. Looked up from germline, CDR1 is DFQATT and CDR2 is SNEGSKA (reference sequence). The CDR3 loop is CSARDLRDTEAFF. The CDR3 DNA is TGCAGTGCTAGAGATTTGAGAGACACTGAAGCTTTCTTT.

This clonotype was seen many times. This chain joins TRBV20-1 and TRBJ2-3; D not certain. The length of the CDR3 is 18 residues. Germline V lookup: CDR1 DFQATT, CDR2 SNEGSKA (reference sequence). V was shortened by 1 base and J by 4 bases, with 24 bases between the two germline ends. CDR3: CSARAPPTGYQWADTQYF. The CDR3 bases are TGCAGTGCTAGAGCCCCCCCGACCGGCTACCAGTGGGCAGATACGCAGTATTTT.

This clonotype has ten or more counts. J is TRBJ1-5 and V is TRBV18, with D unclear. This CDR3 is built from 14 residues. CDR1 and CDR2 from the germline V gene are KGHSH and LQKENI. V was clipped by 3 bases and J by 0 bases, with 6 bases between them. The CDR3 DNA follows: TGTGCCAGCTCACCGGCGGATAGCAATCAGCCCCAGCATTTT. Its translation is CASSPADSNQPQHF.

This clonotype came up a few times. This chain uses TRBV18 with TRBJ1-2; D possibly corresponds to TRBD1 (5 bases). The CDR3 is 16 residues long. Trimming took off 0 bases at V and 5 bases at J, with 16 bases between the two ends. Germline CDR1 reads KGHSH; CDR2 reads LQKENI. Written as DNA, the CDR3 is TGTGCCAGCTCACCACCGATCGCCCAGGGAGTTTATGGCTACACCTTC. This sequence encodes CASSPPIAQGVYGYTF. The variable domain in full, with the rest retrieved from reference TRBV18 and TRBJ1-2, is NAGVMQNPRHLVRRRGQEARLRCSPMKGHSHVYWYRQLPEEGLKFMVYLQKENIIDESGMPKERFSAEFPKEGPSILRIQQVVRGDSAAYFCASSPPIAQGVYGYTFGSGTRLTVV.

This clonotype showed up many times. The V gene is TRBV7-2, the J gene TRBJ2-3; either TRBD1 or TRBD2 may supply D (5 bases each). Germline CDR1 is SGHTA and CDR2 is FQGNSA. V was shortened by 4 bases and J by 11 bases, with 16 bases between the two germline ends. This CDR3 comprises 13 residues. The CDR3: CASSSRVWDEQYF. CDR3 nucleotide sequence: TGTGCCAGCAGCTCACGGGTGTGGGACGAGCAGTATTTT.

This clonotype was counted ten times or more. DNA of the CDR3: TGCGCCAGCCTCGTCTCTGGGGCCAACGTCCTGACTTTC. This codes for CASLVSGANVLTF. V gene TRBV10-2 combines with J gene TRBJ2-6; D unresolved. This CDR3 is 13 amino acids long. CDR1 is WSHSY, CDR2 SAAADI, per germline. V was pared by 8 bases and J by 0 bases, with 5 bases between.

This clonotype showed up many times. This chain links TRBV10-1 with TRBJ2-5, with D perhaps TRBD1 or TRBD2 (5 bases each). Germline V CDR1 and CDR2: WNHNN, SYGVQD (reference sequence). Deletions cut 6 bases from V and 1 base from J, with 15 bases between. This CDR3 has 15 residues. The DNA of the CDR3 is TGCGCCAGCAGCCCCGGGACGCAGCGCCAAGAGACCCAGTACTTC. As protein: CASSPGTQRQETQYF.

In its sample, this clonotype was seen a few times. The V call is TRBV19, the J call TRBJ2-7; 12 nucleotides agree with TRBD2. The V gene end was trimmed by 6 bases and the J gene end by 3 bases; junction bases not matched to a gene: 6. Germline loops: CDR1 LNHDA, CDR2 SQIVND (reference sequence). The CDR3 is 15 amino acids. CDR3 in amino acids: CASRVGLAGNYEQYF. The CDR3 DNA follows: TGTGCCAGTAGGGTAGGACTAGCGGGGAACTACGAGCAGTACTTC. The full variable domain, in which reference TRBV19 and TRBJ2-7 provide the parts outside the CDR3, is DGGITQSPKYLFRKEGQNVTLSCEQNLNHDAMYWYRQDPGQGLRLIYYSQIVNDFQKGDIAEGYSVSREKKESFPLTVTSAQKNPTAFYLCASRVGLAGNYEQYFGPGTRLTVT.

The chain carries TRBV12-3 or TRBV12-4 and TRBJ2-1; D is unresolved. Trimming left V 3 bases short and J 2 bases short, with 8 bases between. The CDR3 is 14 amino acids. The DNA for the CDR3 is TGTGCCAGCAGTTTCTCAGGCCCCTACAATGAGCAGTTCTTC. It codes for CASSFSGPYNEQFF.

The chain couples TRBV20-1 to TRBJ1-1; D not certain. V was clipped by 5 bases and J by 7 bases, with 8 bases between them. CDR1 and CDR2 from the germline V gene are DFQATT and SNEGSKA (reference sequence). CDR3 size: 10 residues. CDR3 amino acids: CSALILEAFF. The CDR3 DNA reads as TGCAGTGCTTTGATTCTTGAAGCTTTCTTT.

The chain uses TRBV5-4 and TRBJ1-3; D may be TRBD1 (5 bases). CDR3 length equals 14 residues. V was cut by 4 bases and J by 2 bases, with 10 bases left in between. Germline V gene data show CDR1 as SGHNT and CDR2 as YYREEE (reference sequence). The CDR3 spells CASSRQGTGNTIYF. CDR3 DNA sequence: TGTGCCAGCAGCCGCCAGGGCACTGGAAACACCATATATTTT. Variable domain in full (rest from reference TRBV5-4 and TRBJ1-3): ETGVTQSPTHLIKTRGQQVTLRCSSQSGHNTVSWYQQALGQGPQFIFQYYREEENGRGNFPPRFSGLQFPNYSSELNVNALELDDSALYLCASSRQGTGNTIYFGEGSWLTVV.

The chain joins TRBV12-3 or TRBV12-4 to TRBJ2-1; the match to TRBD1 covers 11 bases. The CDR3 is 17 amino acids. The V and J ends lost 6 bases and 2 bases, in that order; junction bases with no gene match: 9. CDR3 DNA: TGTGCCAGCAGCCCTACCGAGGACAGGGGGCCCTACAATGAGCAGTTCTTC. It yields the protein CASSPTEDRGPYNEQFF.

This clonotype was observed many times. The CDR3 nucleotides are TGCAGCGTTGAGGGTCACGGACTAGCCTCCTACAATGAGCAGTTCTTC. This encodes CSVEGHGLASYNEQFF. The gene calls are TRBV29-1 and TRBJ2-1; TRBD2 matches 8 bases. CDR3 length: 16 residues. Germline V gives CDR1 SQVTM, CDR2 ANQGSEA. J was trimmed by 0 bases and V by 3 bases; bases with no gene match: 7.

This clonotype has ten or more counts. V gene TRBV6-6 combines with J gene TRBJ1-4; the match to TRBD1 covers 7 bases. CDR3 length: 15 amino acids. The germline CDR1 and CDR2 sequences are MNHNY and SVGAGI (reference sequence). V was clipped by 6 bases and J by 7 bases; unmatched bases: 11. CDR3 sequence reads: CASRELRDRPEKLFF. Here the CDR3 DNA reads TGTGCCAGCAGAGAACTTCGGGACAGACCTGAAAAACTGTTTTTT.